This T cell receptor beta chain is from a study of blood T cell repertoires in COVID-19 (dated by TCRdb to the early 2020s). Looking at the study overall: Samples covering the acute and convalescent phases of COVID-19 were provided by collaborators in the United States, Italy and Spain. The samples were drawn from the first 160 participants of the ongoing ImmuneRACE study and from 1,200 or so subjects provided by 6 global collaborators. Subjects who had been exposed to COVID-19, were actively infected with it, or had recovered from it provided the deeply sampled blood TCRbeta repertoires that made up the dataset. Nearly every sample came with metadata listing a de-identified subject ID, COVID-19 status, age in years and sex. A freely available public database, intended as a resource for researchers studying the immune response to SARS-CoV-2, is where the repertoires were released. The material from the prospective study consisted of cDNA or gDNA derived from T cells, B-cell-depleted T cells, or PBMCs. Where available, HLA class I and class II types were taken from metadata supplied by the sample provider and were not determined by assay-based typing. Study-wide conclusions, independent of this receptor: How much clinical and demographic metadata was included differed by source and by participant, and the metadata was provided uncurated.

After removal of 2 bases from V and 8 bases from J, the junction retains 3 bases not matched to a gene. Measured from the cysteine to the phenylalanine, the CDR3 is 12 residues long. The DNA shown is the 36-base CDR3, in frame from base 1. Taken from the germline V gene, the CDR1 and CDR2 loops are SGHRS and YFSETQ. The immunoSEQ Assay, a bias-controlled multiplex PCR, was used to amplify TCRbeta CDR3 regions from genomic DNA. The paper's data handling went like this. Nucleated cell counts per sample were estimated from amplification of reference gene primers within the assay. Sequence reads were collapsed and filtered to measure the absolute abundance of every unique TCRbeta CDR3 rearrangement. For each sample, productive Simpson clonality was calculated as the square root of Simpson's diversity index across productive rearrangements. Here the immuneACCESS table is served through TCRdb, limited to in-frame sequences with V and J called. Missing clones are a known gap in these copies; in checked studies unresolved V genes cover under half, and the rest lacks a known reason. The D gene and trimming were derived from the DNA, and the V and J assignments and clone size from that table. The sample table contains 65,000 to 90,000 clones; only one count was recorded for roughly nine tenths of them. 7% to 10% of the sample is held by the ten biggest clonotypes.

This clone was picked up many times. The clone's antigen remains unknown. No base-level quality is on record; no much larger clone is a single base apart. Each collaborating institution followed its own protocols to collect whole blood in K2EDTA tubes. For TCRbeta analysis, collaborator samples were shipped as frozen whole blood, as isolated PBMCs, or as DNA extracted from either sample type. The rearranged chain carries TRBV5-1 and TRBJ1-2, with 7 bases matching TRBD1. The clonotype comes from a man aged 25 to 40 with acute or convalescent COVID-19. The sample was peripheral blood. The base sequence is TGCGCCAGCAGCTTAGGGACAGACGGCTACACCTTC. Its protein product is CASSLGTDGYTF.